This T cell receptor (beta chain) stems from a study of T cell responses to AZD1222 COVID-19 vaccine. Libraries were prepared by immunoSEQ multiplex PCR; TCRdb keeps only in-frame clonotypes and omits some of them. The data show 100,000 to 150,000 clones, about 90% seen once. V was trimmed by 3 bases and J by 3 bases, leaving 7 bases between them. Germline V gene data show CDR1 as SNHLY and CDR2 as FYNNEI. This CDR3 region has 13 residues. Study observations and caveats: Spike-specific TCR breadth and depth rose after two AZD1222 doses. Baseline seropositives among AZD1222 recipients totaled only five to seven. Donors were mostly white British, more females; clonal diversity possibly underestimated.

This clone was found once. Its specificity is unknown. Specimen: peripheral blood, collected on day 0 of MenACWY control vaccination. The genes are TRBV2 and TRBJ2-3; a weak D match, TRBD2 (5 bases). The TCR sequence derives from an adult in good health. The CDR3 loop is CASSDGRTDTQYF. The DNA of the CDR3 is TGTGCCAGCAGTGATGGGAGAACAGATACGCAGTATTTT.